This TCR beta chain comes out of a study of CD8 T cells in ankylosing spondylitis. TCRdb redid the calling of the 5' RACE reads with MiXCR, one entry per CDR3 protein. Seen here are around 130,000 distinct CDR3 sequences, 7% observed once, and the top ten hold about 12%. Study outcomes and limitations: About eight highly homologous variants made up a TCR beta motif that seemed to typify ankylosing spondylitis blood.

This clonotype was observed many times. Its antigen is not known. Germline V CDR1 and CDR2: SGHAT, FQDESV (reference sequence). V trimming: 1 base; J trimming: 3 bases; junction bases outside the gene matches: 9. This CDR3 is built from 18 residues. Sample: blood, either unsorted or a sorted T cell fraction (not recorded which). The clonotype comes from a male donor with ankylosing spondylitis or in good health (not recorded which). The chain couples TRBV11-1 to TRBJ2-3; 11 bases map to TRBD2. The CDR3 DNA sequence: TGTGCCAGCAGCTTAGGGACTAGCGGGCTCCCAGGAACAGATACGCAGTATTTT. Translated, it gives CASSLGTSGLPGTDTQYF. Variable domain in full (rest from reference TRBV11-1 and TRBJ2-3): EAEVAQSPRYKITEKSQAVAFWCDPISGHATLYWYRQILGQGPELLVQFQDESVVDDSQLPKDRFSAERLKGVDSTLKIQPAELGDSAMYLCASSLGTSGLPGTDTQYFGPGTRLTVL.